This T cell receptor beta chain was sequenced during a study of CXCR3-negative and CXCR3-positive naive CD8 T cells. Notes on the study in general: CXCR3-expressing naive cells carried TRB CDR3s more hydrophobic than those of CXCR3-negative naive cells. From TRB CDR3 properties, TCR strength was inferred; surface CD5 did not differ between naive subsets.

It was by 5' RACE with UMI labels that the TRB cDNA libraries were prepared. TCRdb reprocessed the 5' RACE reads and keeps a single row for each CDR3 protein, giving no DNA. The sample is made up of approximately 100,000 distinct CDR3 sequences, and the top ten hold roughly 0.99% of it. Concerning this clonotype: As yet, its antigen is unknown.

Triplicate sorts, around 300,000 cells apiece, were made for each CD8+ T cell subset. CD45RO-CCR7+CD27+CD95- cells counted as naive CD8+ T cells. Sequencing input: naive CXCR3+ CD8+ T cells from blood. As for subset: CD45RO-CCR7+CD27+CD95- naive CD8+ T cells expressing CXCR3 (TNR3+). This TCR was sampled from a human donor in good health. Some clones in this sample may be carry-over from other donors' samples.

CDR3 sequence reads: CSALDRGGEQFF. The genes are TRBV20-1 and TRBJ2-1. CDR1 and CDR2 from the germline V gene are DFQATT and SNEGSKA (reference sequence). This CDR3 is built from 12 residues.